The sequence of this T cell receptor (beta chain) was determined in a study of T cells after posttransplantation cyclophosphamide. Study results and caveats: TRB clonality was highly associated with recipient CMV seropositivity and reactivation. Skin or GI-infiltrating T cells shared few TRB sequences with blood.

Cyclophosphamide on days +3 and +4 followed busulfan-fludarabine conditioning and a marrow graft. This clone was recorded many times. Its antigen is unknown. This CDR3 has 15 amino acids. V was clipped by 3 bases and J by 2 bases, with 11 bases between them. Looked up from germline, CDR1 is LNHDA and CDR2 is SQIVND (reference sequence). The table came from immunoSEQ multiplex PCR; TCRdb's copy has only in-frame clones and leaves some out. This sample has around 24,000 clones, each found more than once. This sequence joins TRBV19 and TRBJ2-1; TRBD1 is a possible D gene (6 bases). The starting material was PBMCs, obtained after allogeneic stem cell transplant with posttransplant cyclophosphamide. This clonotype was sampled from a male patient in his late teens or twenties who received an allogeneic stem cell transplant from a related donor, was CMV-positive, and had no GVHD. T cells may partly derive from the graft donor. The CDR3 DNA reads TGTGCCAGTAGTATCCAACAGGGCCCCTACAATGAGCAGTTCTTC. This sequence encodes CASSIQQGPYNEQFF.